Listed here are 23 T cell receptor beta chains from one sample, sequenced in a study of cytomegalovirus exposure and HLA in healthy donors (dated by TCRdb to 2017 to 2019). Library construction relied on the immunoSEQ multiplex PCR assay. The multiplex PCR relied on a mix of 60 forward primers for TCR Vbeta segments and 13 reverse primers for TCR Jbeta segments. The table was pulled from immuneACCESS by TCRdb, which kept in-frame rearrangements only. Such tables lose some clones; where checked, under half of the loss comes from unresolved V genes, and the rest has no known cause. A total of 150,000 to 200,000 clones appear in this sample, around four fifths of them only once. The ten largest account for about 1.4% of the sample. Source material: PBMCs. These receptors were taken from a woman in her twenties or thirties in good health and CMV-seronegative.

With regard to this clone: The junction and the germline gene differ at one end; a read error may be behind it. CDR3 sequence reads: CSSSLDLAGENTEAFF. In DNA form, the CDR3 reads TGTTCCAGCAGCTTAGATTTAGCAGGGGAGAACACTGAAGCTTTCTTT. The genes are TRBV7-9 and TRBJ1-1, with D possibly being TRBD1 (6 bases). Germline-derived CDR1 and CDR2 are SEHNR and FQNEAQ (reference sequence). This CDR3 region has 16 residues.

Concerning this clone: Other DNA sequences in this sample translate to the same CDR3. The genes are TRBV5-8 and TRBJ1-1, with D possibly being TRBD1 (6 bases). CDR1 and CDR2 (germline): SGHTS, YDEGEE. Deletions cut 0 bases from V and 0 bases from J, with 15 bases between. CDR3 length equals 17 residues. The CDR3 is CASSLGLYTGMNTEAFF. CDR3 sequence (DNA): TGTGCCAGCAGCTTGGGCTTGTATACAGGGATGAACACTGAAGCTTTCTTT.

The chain has TRBV2 and TRBJ1-1, with D uncertain. There are 16 residues in the CDR3. Trimming removed 2 bases at V and 0 bases at J, with 13 bases between. CDR1 is SNHLY, CDR2 FYNNEI, per germline. The CDR3 loop is CASSETSLYMNTEAFF. Written as DNA, the CDR3 is TGTGCCAGCAGTGAAACCAGTCTGTACATGAACACTGAAGCTTTCTTT.

This clone was picked up a small number of times. Distinct nucleotide sequences in the sample also encode this CDR3. This chain links TRBV7-2 with TRBJ1-5; D ambiguous. CDR1 is SGHTA, CDR2 FQGNSA, per germline. The V end lost 5 bases, the J end lost 0 bases, and 11 bases lay between the germline ends. The CDR3 has 15 amino acids. CDR3 in amino acids: CASSPQRLSNQPQHF. In nucleotides, the CDR3 is TGTGCCAGCAGCCCCCAGAGACTTAGCAATCAGCCCCAGCATTTT.

The rearrangement links TRBV9 to TRBJ1-2, with 11 positions matching TRBD1. The junction had 13 bases not matched to a gene; V was cut back by 4 bases and J by 8 bases. Germline V CDR1 and CDR2: SGDLS, YYNGEE. The CDR3 consists of 16 residues. The CDR3 DNA sequence: TGTGCCAGCAGCCCCCGGGACAGGGGGGACCTAGGCGGCTACACCTTC. The encoded protein is CASSPRDRGDLGGYTF.

A remark on this clone: One end of the junction varies from germline; a read error may be responsible. The chain is built from TRBV2 and TRBJ2-6; possibly TRBD1 for D (5 bases). This CDR3 contains 15 residues. Germline V gene data show CDR1 as SNHLY and CDR2 as FYNNEI. DNA of the CDR3: TGTGCCAGCAGTCCGAATGACTCTGGGGCCAACGGCCTGACTTTC. Translated: CASSPNDSGANGLTF.

In DNA form, the CDR3 reads TGTGCCAGCAGCCCCACCCCCACCGATAGCGAGCAGTACTTC. The encoded protein is CASSPTPTDSEQYF. The rearrangement joins TRBV9 to TRBJ2-7; no clear D gene. The CDR3 consists of 14 residues. The V gene lost 4 bases and the J gene lost 6 bases, with 17 bases spanning the gap. Germline-derived CDR1 and CDR2 are SGDLS and YYNGEE.

The rearrangement uses TRBV28 and TRBJ1-4; 8 nucleotides align to TRBD1. The CDR3 has 15 amino acids. V shed 4 bases and J 4 bases; nucleotides not matched to a gene: 5. Germline V lookup: CDR1 MDHEN, CDR2 SYDVKM. CDR3 loop: CASSSRTGLNEKLFF. In nucleotides, the CDR3 is TGTGCCAGCAGTTCCCGGACAGGGCTTAATGAAAAACTGTTTTTT.

The rearrangement uses TRBV27 and TRBJ2-2, with D uncertain. Germline CDR1 reads MNHEY; CDR2 reads SMNVEV (reference sequence). The ends were cut back, 5 bases at V and 3 bases at J, with 4 bases in the middle. The CDR3 loop spans 12 amino acids. CDR3 DNA: TGTGCCAGCAGTCCTTACACCGGGGAGCTGTTTTTT. Its protein is CASSPYTGELFF.

The genes are TRBV4-1 and TRBJ2-5; D may be TRBD2 (6 bases). V dropped 6 bases and J dropped 4 bases, with 12 bases sitting between them. The CDR3 runs 13 residues. The germline gives CDR1 MGHRA, CDR2 YSYEKL. For the CDR3, the DNA is TGCGCCAGCAGTTGGTTGCGGGGAGAGACCCAGTACTTC. Protein sequence: CASSWLRGETQYF.

This clone was seen only once. CDR3: CASSPGEGKTYGYTF. CDR3 sequence (DNA): TGTGCCAGCTCACCAGGGGAGGGAAAGACTTATGGCTACACCTTC. The rearrangement links TRBV18 to TRBJ1-2, with unresolved D. The CDR3 totals 15 residues. V lost 2 bases to trimming and J lost 5 bases, with 15 bases between them. From germline, CDR1 is KGHSH and CDR2 LQKENI.

The chain couples TRBV30 to TRBJ1-1, with D maybe TRBD1 (6 bases). Germline V lookup: CDR1 GTSNPN, CDR2 SVGIG (reference sequence). This CDR3 region has 11 residues. The V end was cut by 5 bases, the J end by 6 bases, with 10 bases between. CDR3 coding DNA: TGTGCCTGGGAGGGGGTTGCTGAAGCTTTCTTT. As protein: CAWEGVAEAFF.

The gene calls are TRBV12-5 and TRBJ1-5; possibly TRBD1 for D (5 bases). The CDR3 is 14 amino acids. Deletions cut 7 bases from V and 2 bases from J, with 12 bases between. Germline V gene sequence: CDR1 LGHNT, CDR2 FRNRAP. The CDR3 loop reads CASARTSGNQPQHF. CDR3 DNA sequence: TGTGCTAGTGCCCGGACATCGGGCAATCAGCCCCAGCATTTT.

The chain couples TRBV19 to TRBJ1-1, with 8 bases that match TRBD1. CDR1 and CDR2 (germline): LNHDA, SQIVND (reference sequence). CDR3 length: 16 residues. J lost 0 bases, V lost 5 bases, and 8 bases had no gene match. The CDR3 DNA reads as TGTGCCAGTAGTGCGGACAGGGTAGGCATGAACACTGAAGCTTTCTTT. Amino acid sequence: CASSADRVGMNTEAFF.

This clone was found once. The gene calls are TRBV6-1 and TRBJ1-1; tentative D call: TRBD1 (5 bases). This CDR3 contains 14 residues. CDR1 is MNHNS, CDR2 SASEGT, per germline. Between the trimmed V and J ends, which lost 4 bases and 11 bases, there was a span of 20 bases. The CDR3 sequence is CASSALLIGAKAFF. The CDR3 DNA reads TGTGCCAGCAGTGCCCTGCTTATAGGGGCAAAGGCTTTCTTT.

This clone was found once. The chain is built from TRBV7-7 and TRBJ2-5; 7 bases agree with TRBD1. V gave up 2 bases and J gave up 3 bases; unmatched junction bases: 6. Germline V gene sequence: CDR1 SSHAT, CDR2 FNYEAQ (reference sequence). CDR3 length equals 15 residues. The CDR3 spells CASSLSRDREETQYF. CDR3 nucleotides: TGTGCCAGCAGCTTAAGCCGGGACAGAGAAGAGACCCAGTACTTC.

This clone was observed a handful of times. The rearrangement uses TRBV19 and TRBJ1-6; possible D gene TRBD1, 5 bases. This CDR3 region has 14 residues. CDR1 is LNHDA and CDR2 is SQIVND in the germline V gene (reference sequence). Trimming left V 3 bases short and J 9 bases short, with 12 bases between. CDR3 coding DNA: TGTGCCAGTAGTATGGGAGGGGAGGGTTCACCCCTCCACTTT. Its translation is CASSMGGEGSPLHF.

V usage is TRBV2 and J usage is TRBJ1-6; D is unclear. V was shortened by 2 bases and J by 8 bases, with 10 bases between the two germline ends. CDR3 length: 14 residues. The germline V gene has CDR1 SNHLY and CDR2 FYNNEI. CDR3 sequence (DNA): TGTGCCAGCAGTGAAACCGGGTATTATTCACCCCTCCACTTT. This translates into CASSETGYYSPLHF.

This clone has just a few counts. The V call is TRBV6-5, the J call TRBJ2-7, with 8 bases lining up with TRBD1. The CDR3 is 15 residues long. Trimming took 4 bases from V and 2 from J; bases not matched to a gene: 7. Germline assignment: CDR1 MNHEY and CDR2 SVGAGI. The CDR3 sequence: CASSSTGGFPYEQYF. CDR3 DNA sequence: TGTGCCAGCAGTTCTACAGGGGGGTTCCCCTACGAGCAGTACTTC.

In nucleotides, the CDR3 is TGTGCCAGCTCACCACAACTCGACAGCAAGGGCCATGGCTACACCTTC. This translates into CASSPQLDSKGHGYTF. This chain joins TRBV18 and TRBJ1-2, with D possibly TRBD1 on 5 matching bases. This CDR3 region has 16 residues. Germline V gene sequence: CDR1 KGHSH, CDR2 LQKENI. V was shortened by 1 base and J by 6 bases, with 18 bases between the two germline ends. The full variable domain, completed using reference TRBV18 and TRBJ1-2, is NAGVMQNPRHLVRRRGQEARLRCSPMKGHSHVYWYRQLPEEGLKFMVYLQKENIIDESGMPKERFSAEFPKEGPSILRIQQVVRGDSAAYFCASSPQLDSKGHGYTFGSGTRLTVV.

V usage is TRBV19 and J usage is TRBJ2-6, with a tentative D call TRBD2 (5 bases). Germline V gene lookup returns CDR1 LNHDA and CDR2 SQIVND (reference sequence). The CDR3 is 18 amino acids. Trimming pared 5 bases from V and 0 bases from J, leaving 17 bases between. DNA for the CDR3: TGTGCCAGTAGTCCTAAAGGACTCTCCGACTCTGGGGCCAACGTCCTGACTTTC. It codes for CASSPKGLSDSGANVLTF.

V is TRBV7-2 and J is TRBJ2-1; D might be TRBD1 (6 bases). The CDR3 has 15 residues. The germline V gene has CDR1 SGHTA and CDR2 FQGNSA. V was cut by 3 bases and J by 7 bases, with 16 bases left in between. DNA for the CDR3: TGTGCCAGCAGCTTCGTAAGAGCAGGGGCAAATGAGCAGTTCTTC. Amino acid sequence: CASSFVRAGANEQFF.

This clone came up once. This chain uses TRBV28 with TRBJ1-5, with D tentatively TRBD1 (5 bases). CDR1 is MDHEN and CDR2 is SYDVKM in the germline V gene. The CDR3 is 14 amino acids. Trimming shortened V by 7 bases and J by 4 bases, and 14 bases separated the two germline ends. The CDR3 DNA follows: TGTGCCAGCACCCGGATGGGGGGTAATCAGCCCCAGCATTTT. It codes for CASTRMGGNQPQHF.